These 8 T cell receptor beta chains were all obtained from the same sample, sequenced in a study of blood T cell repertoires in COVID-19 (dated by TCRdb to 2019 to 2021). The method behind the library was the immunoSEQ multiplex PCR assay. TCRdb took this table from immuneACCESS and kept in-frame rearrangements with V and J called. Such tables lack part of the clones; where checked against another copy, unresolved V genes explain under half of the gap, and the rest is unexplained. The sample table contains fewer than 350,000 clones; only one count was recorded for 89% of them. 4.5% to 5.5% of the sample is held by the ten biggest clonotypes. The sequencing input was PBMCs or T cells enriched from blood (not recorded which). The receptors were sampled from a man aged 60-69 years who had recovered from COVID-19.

The CDR3 is CASSGDREQETQYF. CDR3 sequence (DNA): TGTGCCAGCAGTGGGGACAGGGAACAAGAGACCCAGTACTTC. The chain uses TRBV2 and TRBJ2-5, with 9 nucleotides matching TRBD1. Germline V gene sequence: CDR1 SNHLY, CDR2 FYNNEI. V lost 4 bases and J lost 2; bases outside the gene matches: 2. The CDR3 totals 14 residues.

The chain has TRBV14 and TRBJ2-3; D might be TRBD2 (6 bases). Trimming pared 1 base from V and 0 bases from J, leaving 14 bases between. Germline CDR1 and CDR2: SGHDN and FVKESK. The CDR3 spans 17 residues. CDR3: CASSQGGSGISTDTQYF. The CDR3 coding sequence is TGTGCCAGCAGCCAAGGCGGTAGCGGTATTAGCACAGATACGCAGTATTTT. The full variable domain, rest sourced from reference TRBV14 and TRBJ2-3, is EAGVTQFPSHSVIEKGQTVTLRCDPISGHDNLYWYRRVMGKEIKFLLHFVKESKQDESGMPNNRFLAERTGGTYSTLKVQPAELEDSGVYFCASSQGGSGISTDTQYFGPGTRLTVL.

CDR3: CASTLQETQYF. DNA of the CDR3: TGTGCCAGCACACTGCAAGAGACCCAGTACTTC. The chain uses TRBV7-9 and TRBJ2-5; D unresolved. The CDR3 length is 11 residues. Germline loops: CDR1 SEHNR, CDR2 FQNEAQ (reference sequence). The V gene lost 7 bases and the J gene lost 2 bases, with 5 bases spanning the gap. The full variable domain, in which reference TRBV7-9 and TRBJ2-5 provide the parts outside the CDR3, is DTGVSQNPRHKITKRGQNVTFRCDPISEHNRLYWYRQTLGQGPEFLTYFQNEAQLEKSRLLSDRFSAERPKGSFSTLEIQRTEQGDSAMYLCASTLQETQYFGPGTRLLVL.

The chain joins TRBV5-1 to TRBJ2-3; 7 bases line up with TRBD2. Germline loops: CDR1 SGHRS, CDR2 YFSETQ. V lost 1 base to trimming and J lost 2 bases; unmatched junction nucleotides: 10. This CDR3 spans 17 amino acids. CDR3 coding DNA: TGCGCCAGCAGCTTGATCAGTGGCGGGGGACTCACAGATACGCAGTATTTT. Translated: CASSLISGGGLTDTQYF.

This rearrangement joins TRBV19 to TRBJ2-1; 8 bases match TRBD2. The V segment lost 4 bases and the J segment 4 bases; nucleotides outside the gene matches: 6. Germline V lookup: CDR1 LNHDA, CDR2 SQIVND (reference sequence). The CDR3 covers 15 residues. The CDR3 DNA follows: TGTGCCAGTAGTACAACTAGCGGACGATACAATGAGCAGTTCTTC. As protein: CASSTTSGRYNEQFF. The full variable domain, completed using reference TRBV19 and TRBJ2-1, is DGGITQSPKYLFRKEGQNVTLSCEQNLNHDAMYWYRQDPGQGLRLIYYSQIVNDFQKGDIAEGYSVSREKKESFPLTVTSAQKNPTAFYLCASSTTSGRYNEQFFGPGTRLTVL.

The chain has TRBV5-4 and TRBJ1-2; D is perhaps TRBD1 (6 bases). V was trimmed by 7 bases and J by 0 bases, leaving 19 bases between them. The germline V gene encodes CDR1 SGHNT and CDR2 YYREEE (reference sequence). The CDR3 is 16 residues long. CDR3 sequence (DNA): TGTGCCAGCCGTCCTCAAAGTACAGGGCCTAACTATGGCTACACCTTC. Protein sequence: CASRPQSTGPNYGYTF.

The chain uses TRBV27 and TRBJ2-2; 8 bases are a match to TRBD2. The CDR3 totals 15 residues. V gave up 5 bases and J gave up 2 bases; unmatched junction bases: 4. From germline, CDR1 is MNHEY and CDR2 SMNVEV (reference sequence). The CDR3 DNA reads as TGTGCCAGCAGTCGACTAGCGCGTAACACCGGGGAGCTGTTTTTT. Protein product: CASSRLARNTGELFF.

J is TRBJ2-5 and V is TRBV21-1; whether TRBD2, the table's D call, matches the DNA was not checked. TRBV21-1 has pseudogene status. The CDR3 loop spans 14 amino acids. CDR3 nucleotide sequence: TGTGCCAGCAGCCCCACAGCGGAGCAAGAGACCCAGTACTTC. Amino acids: CASSPTAEQETQYF.